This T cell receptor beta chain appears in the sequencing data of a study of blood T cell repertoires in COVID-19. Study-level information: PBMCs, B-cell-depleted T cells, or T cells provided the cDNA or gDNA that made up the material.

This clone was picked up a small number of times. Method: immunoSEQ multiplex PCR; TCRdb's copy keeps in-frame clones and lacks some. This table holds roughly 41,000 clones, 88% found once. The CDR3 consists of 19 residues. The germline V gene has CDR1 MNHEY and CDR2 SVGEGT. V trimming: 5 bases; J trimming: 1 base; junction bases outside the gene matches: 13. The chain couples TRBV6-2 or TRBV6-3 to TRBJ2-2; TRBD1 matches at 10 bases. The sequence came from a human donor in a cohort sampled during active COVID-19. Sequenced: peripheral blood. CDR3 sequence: CASSGRDRGLGKNTGELFF. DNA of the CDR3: TGTGCCAGCAGTGGCCGGGACAGGGGCCTAGGGAAGAACACCGGGGAGCTGTTTTTT.